Presented here are 26 T cell receptor beta chains from one specimen sequenced in a study of CD8+CD57+ T cells in acquired aplastic anemia. Patients who underwent sequencing had shown CD8+CD57+ cell expansion by flow cytometry. Genomic DNA, the template, was used for profiling of the TCR beta VDJ and CDR3. TCRdb analysed the reads with MiXCR anew, one entry per CDR3 protein. The data hold 200,000 to 300,000 distinct CDR3 sequences, with approximately 79% observed a single time. The sample was sorted CD4+, CD8+, or CD8+CD57+ T cells (not recorded which) from PBMCs. These receptors were obtained from a human donor with aplastic anemia.

The rearrangement joins TRBV7-9 to TRBJ2-7; D tentatively fits TRBD1 or TRBD2 (5 bases each). This CDR3 region has 13 residues. Germline V gene sequence: CDR1 SEHNR, CDR2 FQNEAQ (reference sequence). The CDR3 reads CASSSTGSYGANV. In DNA, the CDR3 is TGTGCCAGCAGCTCCACGGGTAGCTACGGGGCCAACGTC.

V usage is TRBV7-9 and J usage is TRBJ1-1, with unresolved D. CDR1 SEHNR and CDR2 FQNEAQ come from the germline V gene (reference sequence). The V end lost 5 bases, the J end lost 0 bases, and 16 bases lay between the germline ends. The CDR3 totals 16 residues. The CDR3 region has the DNA TGTGCCAGCAGCCCTGCCGGGGTCATATTGAACACTGAAGCTTTCTTT. It translates to CASSPAGVILNTEAFF.

This chain uses TRBV7-9 with TRBJ2-7; D unclear. Germline V gene lookup returns CDR1 SEHNR and CDR2 FQNEAQ (reference sequence). Trimming took off 3 bases at V and 1 base at J, with 22 bases between the two ends. The CDR3 is made up of 18 amino acids. The CDR3 DNA follows: TGTGCCAGCAGCTTTCATCCAAACAGCACAGCCCTGTCCTACGAGCAGTACGTC. Amino acids: CASSFHPNSTALSYEQYV.

The chain combines TRBV7-2 with TRBJ1-1, with TRBD1 matching 8 bases. V gave up 4 bases and J gave up 14 bases; unmatched junction bases: 18. Per the germline V gene, CDR1 is SGHTA and CDR2 is FQGNSA. CDR3 size: 15 residues. The DNA of the CDR3 is TGTGCCAGCAGCTGGGACCCCACAGGGGGGAACACTGAATTCTTT. Amino acid sequence: CASSWDPTGGNTEFF.

V usage is TRBV7-2 and J usage is TRBJ2-1; a weak D match, TRBD2 (6 bases). The CDR3 spans 15 residues. Germline assignment: CDR1 SGHTA and CDR2 FQGNSA. V lost 1 base, J lost 9 bases, and 16 bases lay in between. The CDR3 sequence is CASSLGLGAEGEQFF. The CDR3 nucleotides read TGTGCCAGCAGCTTAGGGCTAGGTGCGGAGGGTGAGCAGTTCTTC.

This sequence joins TRBV19 and TRBJ2-7; perhaps TRBD2 as D (6 bases). The germline CDR1 and CDR2 sequences are LNHDA and SQIVND (reference sequence). The V end was cut by 9 bases, the J end by 0 bases, with 18 bases between. CDR3 length equals 15 residues. For the CDR3, the DNA is TGTGCCAGCAGCCGAGTTTTGGGGGGCTCCTACGAGCAGTACTTC. It codes for CASSRVLGGSYEQYF.

The chain uses TRBV25-1 and TRBJ2-3, with TRBD2 matching over 13 bases. The CDR3 has 17 amino acids. CDR1 and CDR2 (germline): MGHDK, SYGVNS. After removal of 5 bases from V and 0 bases from J, the junction contained 5 bases not matched to a gene. CDR3 bases: TGTGCCAGCAGTCCGCGACTAGCGGGGGGTAGCACAGATACGCAGTATTTT. It codes for CASSPRLAGGSTDTQYF.

Of note for this clonotype: An end of the junction differs from the germline gene, which may be a read error. J is TRBJ1-5 and V is TRBV7-2; 9 bases fit TRBD1. Germline assignment: CDR1 SGHTA and CDR2 FQGNSA. There are 13 residues in the CDR3. The CDR3: CASSYTGGADHGF. CDR3 in DNA: TGTGCCAGCAGCTATACAGGGGGCGCCGACCATGGCTTC.

The chain employs TRBV9 and TRBJ1-3, with 10 positions matching TRBD1. The V segment lost 1 base and the J segment 8 bases; nucleotides outside the gene matches: 12. Looked up from germline, CDR1 is SGDLS and CDR2 is YYNGEE. CDR3 length equals 17 residues. CDR3 residues: CASSVSGTGAYGYTIYF. CDR3 coding DNA: TGTGCCAGCAGCGTATCAGGGACAGGGGCCTATGGCTACACCATATATTTT. The whole variable domain, filled in from reference TRBV9 and TRBJ1-3, reads DSGVTQTPKHLITATGQRVTLRCSPRSGDLSVYWYQQSLDQGLQFLIQYYNGEERAKGNILERFSAQQFPDLHSELNLSSLELGDSALYFCASSVSGTGAYGYTIYFGEGSWLTVV.

This clonotype was detected ten times or more. V and J are TRBV4-2 and TRBJ2-1; 8 nucleotides align to TRBD2. The V segment lost 8 bases and the J segment 0 bases; nucleotides outside the gene matches: 6. The CDR3 has 15 residues. The germline gives CDR1 LGHNA, CDR2 YNFKEQ. The CDR3 sequence: CASSYSGSSYNEQFF. The CDR3 bases are TGTGCCAGCTCCTACAGCGGGAGCTCCTACAATGAGCAGTTCTTC.

This chain links TRBV6-5 with TRBJ2-2, with 10 bases aligning to TRBD1. The CDR3 totals 15 residues. The germline V gene encodes CDR1 MNHEY and CDR2 SVGAGI. J was trimmed by 4 bases and V by 4 bases; bases with no gene match: 3. CDR3 residues: CASSWDRGRTGELFF. Here the CDR3 DNA reads TGTGCCAGCAGTTGGGACAGGGGTCGCACCGGGGAGCTGTTTTTT.

V and J are TRBV6-1 and TRBJ2-7; D unresolved. CDR1 and CDR2 from the germline V gene are MNHNS and SASEGT. Trimming took off 6 bases at V and 5 bases at J, with 14 bases between the two ends. The CDR3 runs to 13 residues. The CDR3: CASRSGTKDEQYV. The CDR3 DNA is TGTGCCAGCAGATCCGGAACCAAGGACGAGCAGTACGTC.

The sample holds a few counts of this clonotype. Since the CDR3 does not end with the conserved phenylalanine or tryptophan, this likely comes from a read error. The DNA is omitted, as the CDR3 cannot be located on it reliably, and the CDR3 follows TCRdb's listing. V is TRBV2 and J is TRBJ2-1; TRBD1 was called by the table and not checked on the DNA. The CDR3 has 16 residues if both end residues are counted. Germline CDR1 and CDR2: SNHLY and FYNNEI. This CDR3 is CASGDGGTDTQYFQSG.

For this clonotype: The junction and the germline gene differ at one end; a read error may be behind it. The J gene is TRBJ2-3, the V gene TRBV7-9; TRBD1 is a possible D gene (7 bases). The CDR3 is 14 residues long. Germline CDR1 and CDR2: SEHNR and FQNEAQ (reference sequence). As DNA, the CDR3 is TGTGCCAGCAGCTCCGTCTCCCAGGGGGGTATGTACCAATTT. Amino acid sequence: CASSSVSQGGMYQF.

A note on this clonotype: A clone one base away is much larger, so this may be a read error. This is likely a read error, given that the CDR3 carries no conserved phenylalanine or tryptophan at its end. It is unclear where the CDR3 begins or ends on the DNA, so no DNA is shown, and the CDR3 is as TCRdb lists it. The V and J genes are TRBV7-8 and TRBJ2-3; the listed D gene, TRBD2, was not tested against the DNA. The germline V gene has CDR1 SGHVS and CDR2 FQNEAQ. With termini counted, the CDR3 has 13 amino acids. The CDR3 protein is CASSVGGGPDTQY.

With respect to this clonotype: At one of its ends the junction is not consistent with the germline gene, which may arise from a read error. The CDR3 nucleotides are TGTGCCAGCAGCTACGCGGCGACCGGTGCGCAGTATTTC. Its protein is CASSYAATGAQYF. The J gene is TRBJ2-3, the V gene TRBV7-8; D is undetermined. The CDR3 has 13 residues. The germline V gene encodes CDR1 SGHVS and CDR2 FQNEAQ. Based on the CDR3 plus reference TRBV7-8 and TRBJ2-3, the full variable domain is GAGVSQSPRYKVAKRGQDVALRCDPISGHVSLFWYQQALGQGPEFLTYFQNEAQLDKSGLPSDRFFAERPEGSVSTLKIQRTQQEDSAVYLCASSYAATGAQYFGPGTRLTVL.

This clonotype was found once. At one of its ends the junction is not consistent with the germline gene, which may arise from a read error. The gene calls are TRBV7-9 and TRBJ2-5; no clear D. Germline CDR1 is SEHNR and CDR2 is FQNEAQ (reference sequence). The CDR3 extends over 17 amino acids. The chain's CDR3 is CASSFPPSRVYHETQYF. DNA for the CDR3: TGTGCCAGCAGCTTTCCACCAAGCAGAGTGTACCATGAGACCCAGTACTTC.

This clonotype was seen a few times. This chain uses TRBV7-8 with TRBJ2-7; D gene uncertain. Looked up from germline, CDR1 is SGHVS and CDR2 is FQNEAQ. V was pared by 5 bases and J by 5 bases, with 7 bases between. The CDR3 is 11 residues long. CDR3 residues: CASSPGHEQYF. For the CDR3, the DNA is TGTGCCAGCAGCCCAGGACACGAGCAGTACTTC.

CDR3 in DNA: TGTGCCAGCAGCTTAGAGGGGAGCGGGAGTGGGTACGAGCAGTACGTC. It translates to CASSLEGSGSGYEQYV. The V call is TRBV11-3, the J call TRBJ2-7; TRBD2 agrees at 8 bases. Per the germline V gene, CDR1 is SGHNT and CDR2 is YENEEA. V was clipped by 0 bases and J by 4 bases; unmatched bases: 8. The CDR3 runs 16 residues.

Points on this clonotype: Here the CDR3 omits its conserved ending phenylalanine or tryptophan, so a read error is the likely source. The limits of the CDR3 on the DNA are not certain, so only TCRdb's listed CDR3 is given. This chain joins TRBV7-8 and TRBJ1-5. From germline, CDR1 is SGHVS and CDR2 FQNEAQ. A total of 13 residues make up the CDR3, ends included. Here the CDR3 reads CASSLAGGQDTHY.

To note about this clonotype: At one end, the junction sequence differs from germline, possibly due to a read error. The chain links TRBV7-8 to TRBJ2-5, with TRBD1 as a possible D gene (6 bases). This CDR3 is 15 amino acids long. Germline assignment: CDR1 SGHVS and CDR2 FQNEAQ. The CDR3 spells CASSSAHRRGQTHYF. The CDR3 DNA reads as TGTGCCAGCAGCTCCGCGCACAGGAGAGGACAGACCCACTACTTC.

In the case of this clonotype: The junction differs from germline at one of its ends, possibly a read error. The V gene is TRBV7-8, the J gene TRBJ1-2, with D possibly being TRBD1 (6 bases). From germline, CDR1 is SGHVS and CDR2 FQNEAQ. The CDR3 sequence is 13 residues long. CDR3 in DNA: TGTGCCAGCAGCGGAGAGGGGGGAGCCGGTAACCAGTTC. This gives the protein CASSGEGGAGNQF.

The chain uses TRBV2 and TRBJ2-3; a possible D gene is TRBD2 (6 bases). Germline loops: CDR1 SNHLY, CDR2 FYNNEI. CDR3 length: 13 residues. The CDR3 DNA is TGTAGCCGCGGTGACGGGAGCGAGGACACGCAGTATTTT. Amino acid sequence: CSRGDGSEDTQYF.

V and J are TRBV11-1 and TRBJ2-1; 10 bases agree with TRBD2. V dropped 6 bases and J dropped 8; count of bases not matched to a gene: 4. The CDR3 is 13 residues long. Per the germline V gene, CDR1 is SGHAT and CDR2 is FQDESV (reference sequence). CDR3 DNA sequence: TGTGCCAGCAGTCTAGCGGGAGCCCATGAGCAGTTCTTC. This sequence encodes CASSLAGAHEQFF. The whole variable domain, filled in from reference TRBV11-1 and TRBJ2-1, reads EAEVAQSPRYKITEKSQAVAFWCDPISGHATLYWYRQILGQGPELLVQFQDESVVDDSQLPKDRFSAERLKGVDSTLKIQPAELGDSAMYLCASSLAGAHEQFFGPGTRLTVL.

V usage is TRBV27 and J usage is TRBJ2-7, with D possibly matching TRBD2 (6 bases). Germline CDR1 and CDR2: MNHEY and SMNVEV (reference sequence). The CDR3 has 14 residues. V lost 2 bases to trimming and J lost 5 bases, with 13 bases between them. CDR3 amino acids: CASSLGGNNDEQYF. DNA of the CDR3: TGTGCCAGCAGTTTAGGGGGGAACAACGACGAGCAGTACTTC.

Comments on this clonotype: The junction does not match germline at one end; this may be a read error. The chain uses TRBV7-9 and TRBJ2-3; TRBD1 matches at 8 bases. The germline CDR1 and CDR2 sequences are SEHNR and FQNEAQ (reference sequence). The CDR3 is 14 residues long. The CDR3: CASSPRTGPTDTQF. DNA for the CDR3: TGTGCCAGCAGCCCACGGACAGGGCCCACAGATACGCAGTTT.